The 20 T cell receptor beta chains below all came from one sample that was sequenced in a study of T cells expressing NK-cell markers. TCRdb re-analyzed the 5' RACE reads; it lists each CDR3 protein once, without DNA. This repertoire includes roughly 450,000 distinct CDR3 sequences. The specimen was blood T cells: a sorted CD56 or NKG2C T cell subset, CD4+ or CD8+ T cells, or bulk PBMC T cells (not recorded which). These receptors were obtained from a woman in her fifties or sixties in good health.

J is TRBJ2-1 and V is TRBV10-3; TCRdb proposes TRBD1, but this gene call is untestable without DNA. Germline V gives CDR1 ENHRY, CDR2 SYGVKD. This CDR3 comprises 15 residues. This chain's CDR3 is CAISEVAGTGNEQFF.

The chain employs TRBV14 and TRBJ2-7; TCRdb's assignment of TRBD1 cannot be checked, as there is no DNA. Germline V gene lookup returns CDR1 SGHDN and CDR2 FVKESK. CDR3 length equals 16 residues. CDR3 residues: CASSQGFERGRWEQYF.

This sequence joins TRBV5-6 and TRBJ1-2; there is no DNA to check the TCRdb D call of TRBD1. This CDR3 has 14 amino acids. Germline V gene lookup returns CDR1 SGHDT and CDR2 YYEEEE. CDR3 amino acids: CASSLDRDRYDYTF.

The rearrangement uses TRBV6-2 or TRBV6-3 and TRBJ2-7; no DNA is available, so the TRBD1 call from TCRdb remains unchecked. The CDR3 has 16 amino acids. In germline, CDR1 is MNHEY, CDR2 SVGEGT. The CDR3 loop is CASSYSGHDPFYEQYF.

The chain has TRBV5-5 and TRBJ2-1; the D call from TCRdb, TRBD1, cannot be confirmed without DNA. The germline V gene has CDR1 SGHKS and CDR2 YYEKEE (reference sequence). The length of the CDR3 is 13 residues. The CDR3 sequence: CASSRGQGNEQFF.

The J gene is TRBJ2-2, the V gene TRBV5-1; TCRdb outputs TRBD2, but without DNA this stays unchecked. From germline, CDR1 is SGHRS and CDR2 YFSETQ. CDR3 length: 15 residues. CDR3 in amino acids: CASSLAGLAAGELFF.

J is TRBJ2-2 and V is TRBV6-1; no DNA is available, so the TRBD1 call from TCRdb remains unchecked. This CDR3 has 12 amino acids. Germline V gives CDR1 MNHNS, CDR2 SASEGT. CDR3 region: CASSPWRGELFF.

The V gene is TRBV7-2, the J gene TRBJ2-1. The CDR3 length is 12 residues. Germline V gives CDR1 SGHTA, CDR2 FQGNSA. The CDR3 loop is CASSLRINEQFF.

The chain joins TRBV27 to TRBJ2-1. CDR3 length: 15 amino acids. Germline CDR1 and CDR2: MNHEY and SMNVEV (reference sequence). Here the CDR3 reads CASSSWTGGVNEQFF.

This chain uses TRBV20-1 with TRBJ2-3; checking the TCRdb D call of TRBD2 is not possible without DNA. The germline V gene encodes CDR1 DFQATT and CDR2 SNEGSKA (reference sequence). This CDR3 contains 14 residues. The CDR3 loop reads CSASPSPSSDTQYF.

This chain uses TRBV20-1 with TRBJ1-4; TCRdb's assignment of TRBD1 cannot be checked, as there is no DNA. Germline V gene data show CDR1 as DFQATT and CDR2 as SNEGSKA (reference sequence). CDR3 size: 14 residues. This CDR3 is CSARGGKTNEKLFF.

The CDR3 loop is CASSYSNSPLGASYNEQFF. The chain employs TRBV6-2 or TRBV6-3 and TRBJ2-1; the D call of TRBD1 rests on TCRdb alone, since no DNA is present to check it. There are 19 residues in the CDR3. Germline V gene sequence: CDR1 MNHEY, CDR2 SVGEGT.

The chain combines TRBV10-2 with TRBJ2-3; as DNA is missing, the TRBD2 call by TCRdb cannot be tested. This CDR3 has 14 amino acids. Germline V gene lookup returns CDR1 WSHSY and CDR2 SAAADI. The CDR3: CASEAGLASHTQYF.

V usage is TRBV20-1 and J usage is TRBJ1-4; there is no DNA to check the TCRdb D call of TRBD1. This CDR3 region has 15 residues. Germline CDR1 DFQATT, CDR2 SNEGSKA (reference sequence). The CDR3 is CSATDRRANNEKLFF.

The V call is TRBV12-3 or TRBV12-4, the J call TRBJ1-4; TCRdb's D gene call, TRBD1, goes unchecked for lack of DNA. There are 15 residues in the CDR3. The CDR3 sequence is CASSPGGAGVEKLFF.

The rearrangement joins TRBV18 to TRBJ2-1. Germline values: CDR1 KGHSH, CDR2 LQKENI. The CDR3 is made up of 13 amino acids. The CDR3: CASSPLQYNEQFF.

This chain links TRBV10-3 with TRBJ2-2; as DNA is missing, the TRBD1 call by TCRdb cannot be tested. In germline, CDR1 is ENHRY, CDR2 SYGVKD. The CDR3 covers 14 residues. Here the CDR3 reads CAVRGDRDTGELFF.

The chain has TRBV6-6 and TRBJ2-3. The CDR3 loop spans 14 amino acids. Per the germline V gene, CDR1 is MNHNY and CDR2 is SVGAGI (reference sequence). CDR3: CASSYSWDTDTQYF.

V is TRBV7-9 and J is TRBJ2-2. The CDR3 has 14 amino acids. Germline V gene sequence: CDR1 SEHNR, CDR2 FQNEAQ (reference sequence). CDR3 residues: CASSHPRLAGELFF.

The chain is built from TRBV27 and TRBJ2-7; TCRdb picks TRBD2, but there is no DNA to check that call. The CDR3 spans 14 residues. Looked up from germline, CDR1 is MNHEY and CDR2 is SMNVEV (reference sequence). CDR3 amino acids: CASSLVGGLGEQYF.